This TCR beta chain was sequenced for a study of T-cell memory formation after mild COVID-19. On the study more broadly: Most TCR clusters belonged to a single donor.

The CDR3 length is 15 residues. With 5 bases removed from V and 4 bases from J, the gap between germline ends came to 17 bases. CDR1 MNHEY and CDR2 SVGAGI come from the germline V gene. This clonotype showed up just a few times. Antigen: not known. Study-wide results and limits: In pre-infection memory, a portion of responding clones appeared, which suggested that cross-reactive memory joined.

TCRdb redid the calling of the 5' RACE reads with MiXCR, one entry per CDR3 protein. The sample holds more than 75,000 distinct CDR3 sequences, approximately 15% seen once. Sequencing was performed on PBMCs or a T cell subset sorted from them (not recorded which). The sequence was collected from an adult woman who had mild COVID-19 (a few samples of this study predate the infection). Cell type and time point are not known. The chain has TRBV6-5 and TRBJ1-2, with a possible D match to TRBD1 (5 bases). The CDR3 DNA follows: TGTGCCAGCAGTCAAATGGAGGGGAACCTCTATGGCTACACCTTC. Its protein is CASSQMEGNLYGYTF.